A single sample is the source of the 6 T cell receptor beta chains below, sequenced in a study of blood T cells in healthy people across ages. The second PCR ran roughly 7 to 12 cycles with a sample-barcoded 5' primer and J-beta primers. TCRdb used MiXCR to reprocess the 5' RACE reads, holding one entry per CDR3 protein. The sample yields about 1,600,000 distinct CDR3 sequences, approximately 40% seen once. The sequenced sample consisted of blood. These receptors came from a young woman in good health.

Only a few counts were recorded for this clonotype. The chain joins TRBV28 to TRBJ1-2, with D uncertain. There are 13 residues in the CDR3. CDR1 and CDR2 from the germline V gene are MDHEN and SYDVKM. V shed 7 bases and J shed 8 bases, with 17 bases lying between them. The CDR3 loop is CASTLPGPGGYTF. DNA of the CDR3: TGTGCCAGCACCCTCCCCGGCCCCGGGGGCTACACCTTC.

In its sample, this clonotype was seen a few times. The chain carries TRBV4-1 and TRBJ2-3; maybe TRBD1 (5 bases). Trimming shortened V by 1 base and J by 5 bases, and 10 bases separated the two germline ends. This CDR3 spans 14 amino acids. CDR1 and CDR2 from the germline V gene are MGHRA and YSYEKL. CDR3 in amino acids: CASSQVARGDTQYF. Written as DNA, the CDR3 is TGCGCCAGCAGCCAAGTTGCTAGGGGAGATACGCAGTATTTT.

V gene TRBV27 combines with J gene TRBJ2-1; the D gene is possibly TRBD2 (7 bases). The CDR3 has 14 amino acids. Germline-derived CDR1 and CDR2 are MNHEY and SMNVEV (reference sequence). Deletions cut 5 bases from V and 10 bases from J, with 18 bases between. In DNA form, the CDR3 reads TGTGCCAGCAGTAGGGGGATTACGGGAGGCGAGCAGTTCTTC. Translated: CASSRGITGGEQFF.

The CDR3 protein is CASNTLPGTTNNEQYF. CDR3 sequence (DNA): TGTGCCAGCAATACCCTACCCGGGACTACCAACAATGAGCAGTACTTC. The chain links TRBV12-3 or TRBV12-4 to TRBJ2-1; TRBD2 matches at 7 bases. The closer fit of TRBJ2-7 to the DNA end suggests the J call may be wrong. This CDR3 region has 16 residues.

The V gene is TRBV6-1, the J gene TRBJ1-2; D gene ambiguous. This CDR3 is 14 amino acids long. Germline-derived CDR1 and CDR2 are MNHNS and SASEGT. With 4 bases removed from V and 1 base from J, the gap between germline ends came to 10 bases. This CDR3 is CASSVIQSNYGYTF. The CDR3 DNA reads TGTGCCAGCAGTGTTATACAGAGTAACTATGGCTACACCTTC.

DNA for the CDR3: TGTGCCAGCAGTGAAGGGCTAGGGCCCTTTACCAATGAGCAGTACTTC. Translated, it gives CASSEGLGPFTNEQYF. The V gene is TRBV27, the J gene TRBJ2-1; no clear D. Matching the DNA end better, TRBJ2-7 makes the J call doubtful. There are 16 residues in the CDR3. Germline V gene sequence: CDR1 MNHEY, CDR2 SMNVEV (reference sequence).